The clone carrying this T cell receptor beta chain was observed at least ten times. The time point here: newly diagnosed GD, antithyroid drugs for less than 3 months. With RNA extracted from PBMCs as input, the TCR library was made. Nine milliliters of peripheral blood were taken and placed in EDTA tubes. The trim removed 5 bases at V and 3 bases at J, leaving 1 base unmatched. The CDR3 has 12 residues. The germline gives CDR1 DFQATT, CDR2 SNEGSKA (reference sequence). These data originate in a study of regulatory T cells in long-lasting Graves disease. Sequencing libraries for TCR beta were prepared with iRepertoire HTBI primers and Arm-PCR of CDR3 regions. TCRdb re-derived calls from the multiplex PCR reads in MiXCR, one entry per CDR3 protein. The repertoire holds 300,000 to 450,000 distinct CDR3 sequences, 15% seen once, with about a fifth in the top ten.

The chain links TRBV20-1 to TRBJ2-7; 10 bases align to TRBD1. The receptor was derived from a female donor with Graves disease. The sequencing used peripheral blood mononuclear cells (PBMCs), collected at new diagnosis, from a patient treated with antithyroid drugs. The CDR3 loop reads CSARTGGYEQYF. The CDR3 bases are TGCAGTGCTCGGACAGGGGGCTACGAGCAGTACTTC.